The next 18 T cell receptor beta chains were all read from a single sample in a study of blood T cell repertoires in COVID-19. Method: immunoSEQ multiplex PCR; TCRdb's copy keeps in-frame clones and lacks some. Among around 260,000 clones listed, 86% were seen once. Sequencing was performed on peripheral blood. These receptors were collected from a young man with active or convalescent COVID-19.

CDR3 DNA: TGTGCCAGCAGCCCGATGCTAGTCGCGGAGGAGCAGTACTTC. Amino acid sequence: CASSPMLVAEEQYF. The genes are TRBV5-4 and TRBJ2-7; D unresolved. The V end was cut by 4 bases, the J end by 7 bases, with 18 bases between. CDR1 SGHNT and CDR2 YYREEE come from the germline V gene (reference sequence). This CDR3 has 14 amino acids. The entire variable domain, with the rest obtained from reference TRBV5-4 and TRBJ2-7, is as follows: ETGVTQSPTHLIKTRGQQVTLRCSSQSGHNTVSWYQQALGQGPQFIFQYYREEENGRGNFPPRFSGLQFPNYSSELNVNALELDDSALYLCASSPMLVAEEQYFGPGTRLTVT.

This clone came up once. The chain employs TRBV28 and TRBJ1-4; 7 bases agree with TRBD1. The CDR3 contains 15 residues. Germline V gives CDR1 MDHEN, CDR2 SYDVKM. Losses at the gene ends were 3 bases for V and 7 bases for J; bases not matched to a gene: 8. CDR3: CASSFFGTDSEKLFF. DNA of the CDR3: TGTGCCAGCAGTTTTTTTGGGACAGATTCTGAAAAACTGTTTTTT. Together with reference TRBV28 and TRBJ1-4, the CDR3 gives the full variable domain: DVKVTQSSRYLVKRTGEKVFLECVQDMDHENMFWYRQDPGLGLRLIYFSYDVKMKEKGDIPEGYSVSREKKERFSLILESASTNQTSMYLCASSFFGTDSEKLFFGSGTQLSVL.

The chain is built from TRBV5-4 and TRBJ2-7; a possible D gene is TRBD1 (6 bases). The V gene lost 6 bases and the J gene lost 3 bases, with 10 bases spanning the gap. Per the germline V gene, CDR1 is SGHNT and CDR2 is YYREEE (reference sequence). The CDR3 loop spans 12 amino acids. This chain's CDR3 is CASNQQGYEQYF. For the CDR3, the DNA is TGTGCCAGCAACCAACAGGGCTACGAGCAGTACTTC.

The genes are TRBV7-9 and TRBJ2-3; TRBD1 matches 7 bases. This CDR3 contains 14 residues. V lost 6 bases, J lost 4 bases, and 7 bases stayed unmatched. Germline assignment: CDR1 SEHNR and CDR2 FQNEAQ (reference sequence). Written as DNA, the CDR3 is TGTGCCAGCAGTACGACAGGGAACGCAGATACGCAGTATTTT. Protein sequence: CASSTTGNADTQYF. Variable domain in full (rest from reference TRBV7-9 and TRBJ2-3): DTGVSQNPRHKITKRGQNVTFRCDPISEHNRLYWYRQTLGQGPEFLTYFQNEAQLEKSRLLSDRFSAERPKGSFSTLEIQRTEQGDSAMYLCASSTTGNADTQYFGPGTRLTVL.

A word on this clone: An end of the junction differs from the germline gene, which may be a read error. V is TRBV7-9 and J is TRBJ1-1, with 7 nucleotides matching TRBD1. Germline values: CDR1 SEHNR, CDR2 FQNEAQ (reference sequence). This CDR3 is built from 15 residues. This CDR3 reads CASSPTTGLNPEAFF. The CDR3 DNA follows: TGTGCCAGCAGCCCAACGACAGGGTTGAACCCTGAAGCTTTCTTT.

The rearrangement joins TRBV4-1 to TRBJ2-1; D is possibly TRBD1 (6 bases). The germline V gene encodes CDR1 MGHRA and CDR2 YSYEKL. This CDR3 has 13 amino acids. The V gene lost 1 base and the J gene lost 11 bases, with 12 bases spanning the gap. CDR3 protein: CASSQGDGDKQFF. The CDR3 nucleotides read TGCGCCAGCAGCCAAGGAGACGGGGACAAGCAGTTCTTC.

The chain employs TRBV15 and TRBJ1-5; D call uncertain. CDR3 length: 13 amino acids. Deletions cut 6 bases from V and 6 bases from J, with 12 bases between. The V gene's germline CDR1 is LNHNV and CDR2 YYDKDF (reference sequence). The CDR3 DNA reads as TGTGCCACCAGTAGCCTATCGGGTCAGCCCCAGCATTTT. Residues: CATSSLSGQPQHF.

The V call is TRBV9, the J call TRBJ2-3; 8 bases fit TRBD2. The CDR3 is 16 amino acids. Unmatched junction bases numbered 10, after V lost 0 bases and J lost 7 bases. Germline CDR1 and CDR2: SGDLS and YYNGEE. CDR3 bases: TGTGCCAGCAGCGTAGCTCCGGGGGGGCCGATACATACGCAGTATTTT. Its translation: CASSVAPGGPIHTQYF.

The chain is built from TRBV19 and TRBJ1-5; possibly TRBD1 for D (5 bases). In germline, CDR1 is LNHDA, CDR2 SQIVND (reference sequence). This CDR3 comprises 15 residues. The V end was cut by 6 bases, the J end by 0 bases, with 12 bases between. The CDR3 reads CASRALQGSNQPQHF. The CDR3 bases are TGTGCCAGTAGAGCTCTCCAGGGTAGCAATCAGCCCCAGCATTTT.

The J gene is TRBJ1-1, the V gene TRBV7-9, with a possible D match to TRBD1 (5 bases). This CDR3 is built from 14 residues. Germline V gene sequence: CDR1 SEHNR, CDR2 FQNEAQ (reference sequence). Trimming took off 7 bases at V and 7 bases at J, with 19 bases between the two ends. CDR3 amino acids: CASILVGGYGEAFF. The CDR3 nucleotides are TGTGCCAGCATCCTAGTCGGGGGTTACGGTGAAGCTTTCTTT.

V usage is TRBV5-1 and J usage is TRBJ2-7; 11 bases map to TRBD1. CDR3 length equals 14 residues. The V segment lost 4 bases and the J segment 6 bases; nucleotides outside the gene matches: 6. Germline V lookup: CDR1 SGHRS, CDR2 YFSETQ. The CDR3 DNA is TGCGCCAGCAGCCCCGGGACAGGGGGTGGCGAGCAGTACTTC. Translating it yields CASSPGTGGGEQYF.

The rearrangement uses TRBV21-1 and TRBJ2-7; TRBD1, as called in the table, went unchecked against the DNA. TRBV21-1 is a documented pseudogene. CDR3 size: 15 residues. The chain's CDR3 is CASSNPQGASYEQYF. DNA for the CDR3: TGTGCCAGCAGCAACCCACAGGGGGCCTCTTACGAGCAGTACTTC.

The chain has TRBV12-3 or TRBV12-4 and TRBJ1-5; D remains ambiguous. CDR3 length: 13 residues. V shed 2 bases and J shed 5 bases, with 7 bases lying between them. CDR3 sequence: CASSLQVDQPQHF. The CDR3 region has the DNA TGTGCCAGCAGTTTACAGGTCGATCAGCCCCAGCATTTT.

A few counts support this clone. The chain joins TRBV13 to TRBJ2-7, with 7 bases aligning to TRBD1. Germline assignment: CDR1 PRHDT and CDR2 FYEKMQ (reference sequence). The J segment lost 0 bases and the V segment lost 3 bases, leaving 5 bases of the junction unmatched. This CDR3 comprises 15 residues. Written as DNA, the CDR3 is TGTGCCAGCAGCTTGGGGACAGCCGGCTCCTACGAGCAGTACTTC. Protein product: CASSLGTAGSYEQYF.

The chain links TRBV19 to TRBJ2-7; perhaps TRBD2 as D (6 bases). Trimming took off 8 bases at V and 6 bases at J, with 11 bases between the two ends. The CDR3 spans 11 residues. The germline CDR1 and CDR2 sequences are LNHDA and SQIVND (reference sequence). The CDR3 loop is CASRWGGEQYF. In DNA, the CDR3 is TGTGCCAGTCGCTGGGGAGGCGAGCAGTACTTC.

This chain links TRBV6-5 with TRBJ2-1; D is perhaps TRBD1 (5 bases). CDR1 MNHEY and CDR2 SVGAGI come from the germline V gene. The CDR3 runs 13 residues. The V end lost 8 bases, the J end lost 7 bases, and 15 bases lay between the germline ends. This CDR3 is CASDFGAGNEQFF. The CDR3 DNA is TGTGCCAGCGATTTTGGGGCAGGGAATGAGCAGTTCTTC.

This rearrangement joins TRBV6-6 to TRBJ2-3; D remains unclear. Germline values: CDR1 MNHNY, CDR2 SVGAGI (reference sequence). The CDR3 extends over 10 amino acids. The V end lost 8 bases, the J end lost 6 bases, and 6 bases lay between the germline ends. CDR3 region: CASFGDTQYF. The CDR3 nucleotides are TGTGCCAGCTTCGGGGATACGCAGTATTTT.

The V gene is TRBV4-1, the J gene TRBJ1-1, with 7 bases fitting TRBD1. CDR1 is MGHRA and CDR2 is YSYEKL in the germline V gene. The CDR3 covers 16 residues. The trim removed 1 base at V and 0 bases at J, leaving 5 bases unmatched. Written as DNA, the CDR3 is TGCGCCAGCAGCCAAGGACAGGGAACGATGAACACTGAAGCTTTCTTT. This translates into CASSQGQGTMNTEAFF.